This T cell receptor beta chain was found in a study of identifying expanded T cells in peripheral blood. General study findings and limits: Variance in clone template counts between roughly two-week samples significantly increased with total template count across all healthy donors. Over approximately two and four weeks, about 16 and 20 clones changed, versus around 1.3 between replicates.

Here immunoSEQ multiplex PCR was the method, and the copy in TCRdb shows in-frame clones only, minus some. Of 95,000 to 100,000 clones in the sample, 70% to 90% were seen once. No infections or other immune events were documented during collection. Of note for this clone: No antigen is known for it.

The receptor comes from a person aged 18 to 75 in good health. The sample comprised blood.

The CDR3 loop reads CASSLDRGGREKQYF. CDR3 in DNA: TGTGCCAGCAGCTTGGACAGGGGAGGTCGGGAGAAGCAGTACTTC. The chain is built from TRBV7-9 and TRBJ2-7; 9 nucleotides line up with TRBD1. V was pared by 3 bases and J by 8 bases, with 11 bases of the junction left unmatched. The germline V gene has CDR1 SEHNR and CDR2 FQNEAQ (reference sequence). The CDR3 has 15 amino acids.